These 15 T cell receptor beta chains came from one sample sequenced in a study of cytomegalovirus exposure and HLA in healthy donors (dated by TCRdb to 2015 to 2018). Preparation of the library involved the immunoSEQ multiplex PCR assay. The source is immuneACCESS, and TCRdb retained only in-frame sequences with V and J called. Part of the clones is not carried over; for the studies checked, unresolved V genes explain less than half of this, and the remainder is unexplained. This sample is represented by approximately 58,000 clones; about 91% of them were singletons. The ten largest clones capture around 2.2% of the sample. Sequenced: PBMCs. All receptors derive from a woman in her 30s in good health and CMV-seronegative.

This sequence joins TRBV19 and TRBJ2-1; no reliable D call. The V gene lost 9 bases and the J gene lost 4 bases, with 7 bases spanning the gap. Germline V gene sequence: CDR1 LNHDA, CDR2 SQIVND (reference sequence). CDR3 length: 11 residues. The CDR3 DNA sequence: TGTGCCAGCCGAACTTACAATGAGCAGTTCTTC. Protein sequence: CASRTYNEQFF. Combining the CDR3 with reference TRBV19 and TRBJ2-1 gives the whole variable domain DGGITQSPKYLFRKEGQNVTLSCEQNLNHDAMYWYRQDPGQGLRLIYYSQIVNDFQKGDIAEGYSVSREKKESFPLTVTSAQKNPTAFYLCASRTYNEQFFGPGTRLTVL.

The chain carries TRBV4-1 and TRBJ2-7, with D unresolved. V lost 3 bases to trimming and J lost 2 bases, with 17 bases between them. Germline V gene sequence: CDR1 MGHRA, CDR2 YSYEKL. CDR3 length: 16 amino acids. CDR3: CASSQGLAGAPYEQYF. In nucleotides, the CDR3 is TGCGCCAGCAGCCAGGGTTTGGCAGGTGCCCCCTACGAGCAGTACTTC.

This chain connects TRBV9 to TRBJ2-7; 9 bases match TRBD1. CDR1 and CDR2 (germline): SGDLS, YYNGEE. This CDR3 spans 14 amino acids. After removal of 4 bases from V and 2 bases from J, the junction contained 4 bases not matched to a gene. The CDR3 nucleotides read TGTGCCAGCAGCATCGGACAGGGGACCTACGAGCAGTACTTC. As protein: CASSIGQGTYEQYF.

This clone came up a few times. The chain combines TRBV11-3 with TRBJ2-3; TRBD2 aligns across 10 bases. The CDR3 is 16 residues long. Trimming took 4 bases from V and 6 from J; bases not matched to a gene: 10. The germline gives CDR1 SGHNT, CDR2 YENEEA. DNA for the CDR3: TGTGCCAGCAGCTCCGGAGTCCTAGCGGGAGAGGATACGCAGTATTTT. This gives the protein CASSSGVLAGEDTQYF.

V and J are TRBV27 and TRBJ2-3; 8 nucleotides agree with TRBD2. The trim removed 4 bases at V and 6 bases at J, leaving 15 bases unmatched. This CDR3 has 17 residues. The germline V gene encodes CDR1 MNHEY and CDR2 SMNVEV (reference sequence). Written as DNA, the CDR3 is TGTGCCAGCAGTTACTTATCGCCGGGAGGGCCATCCGATACGCAGTATTTT. The encoded protein is CASSYLSPGGPSDTQYF.

The V gene is TRBV27, the J gene TRBJ2-7, with TRBD1 matching over 7 bases. With 6 bases clipped from V and 2 bases from J, the junction kept 16 bases outside the gene matches. This CDR3 has 17 residues. The germline V gene has CDR1 MNHEY and CDR2 SMNVEV (reference sequence). The CDR3 loop reads CASSRLLSTGSTYEQYF. CDR3 DNA: TGTGCCAGCAGCCGTCTCCTTTCGACAGGGAGTACCTACGAGCAGTACTTC.

The CDR3 loop is CASSRLADEQYF. Here the CDR3 DNA reads TGTGCCAGCAGTCGACTAGCGGACGAGCAGTACTTC. This chain connects TRBV7-9 to TRBJ2-7; 9 positions match TRBD2. Germline loops: CDR1 SEHNR, CDR2 FQNEAQ (reference sequence). The V gene end was trimmed by 6 bases and the J gene end by 5 bases; junction bases not matched to a gene: 2. This CDR3 is 12 amino acids long.

In DNA form, the CDR3 reads TGTGCCTGGAGTGTACGGGGGTTTTATAGCAATCAGCCCCAGCATTTT. Protein: CAWSVRGFYSNQPQHF. The chain combines TRBV30 with TRBJ1-5; a weak D match, TRBD1 (5 bases). The CDR3 is 16 amino acids. CDR1 is GTSNPN, CDR2 SVGIG, per germline (reference sequence). V was trimmed by 0 bases and J by 0 bases, leaving 12 bases between them.

The rearrangement links TRBV29-1 to TRBJ2-5, with TRBD1 identical over 12 bases. Looked up from germline, CDR1 is SQVTM and CDR2 is ANQGSEA. V shed 7 bases and J 5 bases; nucleotides not matched to a gene: 8. The CDR3 loop spans 14 amino acids. CDR3 in amino acids: CSGYSGTGGETQYF. The CDR3 DNA follows: TGCAGCGGCTACTCCGGGACAGGGGGCGAGACCCAGTACTTC.

The rearrangement links TRBV19 to TRBJ2-1; 8 positions match TRBD2. This CDR3 comprises 16 residues. Germline trimming cut 7 bases from V and 0 bases from J; bases unmatched to any gene: 8. The germline gives CDR1 LNHDA, CDR2 SQIVND (reference sequence). The CDR3 DNA reads as TGTGCCAGTACGCGGGAGGTAGTTTTCTCCTACAATGAGCAGTTCTTC. Translation gives CASTREVVFSYNEQFF.

The J gene is TRBJ2-1, the V gene TRBV5-1; D gene ambiguous. With 2 bases removed from V and 2 bases from J, the gap between germline ends came to 8 bases. Germline V gene data show CDR1 as SGHRS and CDR2 as YFSETQ. The CDR3 runs 14 residues. As DNA, the CDR3 is TGCGCCAGCAGCTTAGCCGCCGCCTACAATGAGCAGTTCTTC. Translated: CASSLAAAYNEQFF. Looking up the rest from reference TRBV5-1 and TRBJ2-1 gives the full variable domain: KAGVTQTPRYLIKTRGQQVTLSCSPISGHRSVSWYQQTPGQGLQFLFEYFSETQRNKGNFPGRFSGRQFSNSRSEMNVSTLELGDSALYLCASSLAAAYNEQFFGPGTRLTVL.

The CDR3: CASSRQGDSNQPQHF. The CDR3 bases are TGTGCCAGCAGTCGACAGGGGGATAGCAATCAGCCCCAGCATTTT. The J gene is TRBJ1-5, the V gene TRBV6-1; 9 nucleotides line up with TRBD1. The CDR3 extends over 15 amino acids. J was trimmed by 0 bases and V by 5 bases; bases with no gene match: 2. Germline V gives CDR1 MNHNS, CDR2 SASEGT.

The gene calls are TRBV6-5 and TRBJ1-1; D gene ambiguous. Between the trimmed V and J ends, which lost 1 base and 5 bases, there was a span of 8 bases. Germline loops: CDR1 MNHEY, CDR2 SVGAGI. The length of the CDR3 is 13 residues. CDR3 DNA: TGTGCCAGCAGTTACTATGCCAGGACTGAAGCTTTCTTT. This encodes CASSYYARTEAFF.

This chain uses TRBV5-6 with TRBJ2-7, with 10 bases identical to TRBD2. This CDR3 region has 15 residues. V shed 2 bases and J 4 bases; nucleotides not matched to a gene: 6. Germline CDR1 and CDR2: SGHDT and YYEEEE. DNA of the CDR3: TGTGCCAGCAGCTTTATACTAGCGGGATCGTACGAGCAGTACTTC. This sequence encodes CASSFILAGSYEQYF.

Note on this clone: Other DNA sequences within the sample encode an identical CDR3. J is TRBJ2-7 and V is TRBV9; TRBD1 agrees at 10 bases. Unmatched junction bases numbered 2, after V lost 0 bases and J lost 2 bases. Germline V lookup: CDR1 SGDLS, CDR2 YYNGEE. This CDR3 comprises 15 residues. DNA for the CDR3: TGTGCCAGCAGCGTAGGTGGGACAGGGGCCTACGAGCAGTACTTC. It yields the protein CASSVGGTGAYEQYF.